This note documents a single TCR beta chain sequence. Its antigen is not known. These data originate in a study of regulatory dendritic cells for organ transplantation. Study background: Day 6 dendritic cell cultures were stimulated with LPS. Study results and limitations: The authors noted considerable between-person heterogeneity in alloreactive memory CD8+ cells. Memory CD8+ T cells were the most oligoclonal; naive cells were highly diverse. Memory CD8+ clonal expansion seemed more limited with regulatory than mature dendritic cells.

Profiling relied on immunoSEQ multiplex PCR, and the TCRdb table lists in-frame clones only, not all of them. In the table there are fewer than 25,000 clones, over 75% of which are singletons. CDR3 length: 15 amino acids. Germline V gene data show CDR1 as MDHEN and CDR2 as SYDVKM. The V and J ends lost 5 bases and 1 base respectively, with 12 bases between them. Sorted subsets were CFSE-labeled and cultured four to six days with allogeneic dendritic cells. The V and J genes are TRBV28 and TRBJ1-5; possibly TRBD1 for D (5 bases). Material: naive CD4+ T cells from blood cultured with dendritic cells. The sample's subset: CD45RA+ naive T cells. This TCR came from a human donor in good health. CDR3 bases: TGTGCCAGCAGTATCTTAGGGGTCAGCAATCAGCCCCAGCATTTT. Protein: CASSILGVSNQPQHF.